The next 18 T cell receptor beta chains were all read from a single sample in a study of shared clonotypes between healthy human individuals. TCRdb's table, derived via immunoSEQ multiplex PCR, lists solely in-frame clones and lacks some. The table records 400,000 to 600,000 clones, roughly 79% of them present only once. The sequencing input was PBMCs. The receptors shown here come from a woman aged 40 to 50 in good health. Some clones in this sample may be carry-over from other donors' samples.

The rearrangement links TRBV7-2 to TRBJ1-4; no clear D gene. Germline-derived CDR1 and CDR2 are SGHTA and FQGNSA. This CDR3 is 16 amino acids long. The V end was cut by 1 base, the J end by 7 bases, with 16 bases between. The CDR3 region is CASSLGAGGESEKLFF. In DNA form, the CDR3 reads TGTGCCAGCAGCTTAGGGGCAGGCGGGGAGAGTGAAAAACTGTTTTTT. Drawing the rest from reference TRBV7-2 and TRBJ1-4, the complete variable domain is GAGVSQSPSNKVTEKGKDVELRCDPISGHTALYWYRQSLGQGLEFLIYFQGNSAPDKSGLPSDRFSAERTGGSVSTLTIQRTQQEDSAVYLCASSLGAGGESEKLFFGSGTQLSVL.

The rearrangement links TRBV5-4 to TRBJ2-7, with 10 bases identical to TRBD2. The CDR3 has 15 amino acids. The V segment lost 0 bases and the J segment 3 bases; nucleotides outside the gene matches: 3. From germline, CDR1 is SGHNT and CDR2 YYREEE (reference sequence). The CDR3 DNA follows: TGTGCCAGCAGCTTGGACCTAGCGGGAGACTACGAGCAGTACTTC. Translation gives CASSLDLAGDYEQYF. The whole variable domain, filled in from reference TRBV5-4 and TRBJ2-7, reads ETGVTQSPTHLIKTRGQQVTLRCSSQSGHNTVSWYQQALGQGPQFIFQYYREEENGRGNFPPRFSGLQFPNYSSELNVNALELDDSALYLCASSLDLAGDYEQYFGPGTRLTVT.

This clone was seen ten or more times. The rearrangement links TRBV29-1 to TRBJ2-5; no clear D. This CDR3 is built from 11 residues. Germline V gene sequence: CDR1 SQVTM, CDR2 ANQGSEA. V was shortened by 4 bases and J by 4 bases, with 7 bases between the two germline ends. CDR3 DNA sequence: TGCAGCGTTGGAGGAACAGAGACCCAGTACTTC. It encodes CSVGGTETQYF.

This chain connects TRBV5-5 to TRBJ2-1, with D uncertain. The germline CDR1 and CDR2 sequences are SGHKS and YYEKEE (reference sequence). The CDR3 totals 12 residues. Trimming shortened V by 3 bases and J by 4 bases, and 5 bases separated the two germline ends. CDR3 coding DNA: TGTGCCAGCAGCTCGATATACAATGAGCAGTTCTTC. This codes for CASSSIYNEQFF.

J is TRBJ2-7 and V is TRBV6-1; 7 positions match TRBD2. In germline, CDR1 is MNHNS, CDR2 SASEGT. CDR3 size: 16 residues. The V and J ends lost 0 bases and 7 bases, in that order; junction bases with no gene match: 12. The CDR3 loop reads CASSEAGGPGVGEQYF. The DNA of the CDR3 is TGTGCCAGCAGTGAAGCGGGAGGGCCGGGAGTGGGGGAGCAGTACTTC.

The V gene is TRBV11-3, the J gene TRBJ2-1, with 9 positions matching TRBD1. Germline assignment: CDR1 SGHNT and CDR2 YENEEA. The CDR3 length is 17 residues. V lost 4 bases, J lost 5 bases, and 12 bases stayed unmatched. The chain's CDR3 is CASSSGQGLLLNNEQFF. The CDR3 coding sequence is TGTGCCAGCAGCTCCGGACAGGGGCTGTTGCTGAACAATGAGCAGTTCTTC.

A word on this clone: It may be a read error: a sequence one base away is much more abundant. The chain has TRBV5-4 and TRBJ1-1; possible D gene TRBD1, 6 bases. The germline V gene encodes CDR1 SGHNT and CDR2 YYREEE (reference sequence). This CDR3 has 13 residues. Trimming removed 1 base from V and 4 bases from J, with 8 bases in between. CDR3 nucleotides: TGTGCCAGCAGCTTGACAGGGACCACTGAAGCTTTCTTT. Translated: CASSLTGTTEAFF. The whole variable domain, filled in from reference TRBV5-4 and TRBJ1-1, reads ETGVTQSPTHLIKTRGQQVTLRCSSQSGHNTVSWYQQALGQGPQFIFQYYREEENGRGNFPPRFSGLQFPNYSSELNVNALELDDSALYLCASSLTGTTEAFFGQGTRLTVV.

The rearrangement uses TRBV19 and TRBJ2-7; D possibly corresponds to TRBD2 (5 bases). Germline loops: CDR1 LNHDA, CDR2 SQIVND (reference sequence). V lost 7 bases and J lost 3, with 16 bases in between. CDR3 length: 14 residues. The CDR3 DNA reads TGTGCCAGTAATCGGGGTCCGGTGGACTACGAGCAGTACTTC. It is translated as CASNRGPVDYEQYF.

The CDR3, as DNA: TGTGCCAGCAGTGAAATGGAAGGGAATGGCTACACCTTC. Translated, it gives CASSEMEGNGYTF. J is TRBJ1-2 and V is TRBV2; D remains unclear. There are 13 residues in the CDR3. The germline V and J ends were trimmed by 2 bases and 6 bases, with 10 bases remaining between them. CDR1 and CDR2 (germline): SNHLY, FYNNEI. Based on the CDR3 plus reference TRBV2 and TRBJ1-2, the full variable domain is EPEVTQTPSHQVTQMGQEVILRCVPISNHLYFYWYRQILGQKVEFLVSFYNNEISEKSEIFDDQFSVERPDGSNFTLKIRSTKLEDSAMYFCASSEMEGNGYTFGSGTRLTVV.

This clone was detected ten times or more. This chain joins TRBV9 and TRBJ2-1, with D possibly TRBD2 on 6 matching bases. This CDR3 comprises 14 residues. Germline CDR1 is SGDLS and CDR2 is YYNGEE. The ends were cut back, 4 bases at V and 10 bases at J, with 18 bases in the middle. The CDR3 DNA is TGTGCCAGCAGCTCATTTAGGGGAGGTGAAGAGCAGTTCTTC. Translating it yields CASSSFRGGEEQFF.

The chain carries TRBV7-2 and TRBJ2-7; 7 bases agree with TRBD2. V was pared by 6 bases and J by 5 bases, with 13 bases of the junction left unmatched. This CDR3 is built from 15 residues. Germline-derived CDR1 and CDR2 are SGHTA and FQGNSA. CDR3 sequence reads: CASSPPAGEYNEQYF. The CDR3 DNA reads as TGTGCCAGCAGTCCCCCTGCGGGAGAGTATAACGAGCAGTACTTC.

The chain carries TRBV7-8 and TRBJ2-7; D unresolved. V shed 5 bases and J shed 1 base, with 12 bases lying between them. From germline, CDR1 is SGHVS and CDR2 FQNEAQ. The CDR3 extends over 14 amino acids. The CDR3 sequence is CASSPNRRSYEQYF. CDR3 nucleotides: TGTGCCAGCAGCCCCAACCGCCGGTCCTACGAGCAGTACTTC.

The chain combines TRBV10-3 with TRBJ2-1; no definite D call. The CDR3 spans 14 residues. V was trimmed by 4 bases and J by 2 bases, leaving 9 bases between them. Germline CDR1 and CDR2: ENHRY and SYGVKD. As DNA, the CDR3 is TGTGCCATCAGTGGGGCTAGTGCCTACAATGAGCAGTTCTTC. It translates to CAISGASAYNEQFF.

V and J are TRBV7-2 and TRBJ2-7, with D possibly TRBD1 on 7 matching bases. Germline loops: CDR1 SGHTA, CDR2 FQGNSA. There are 17 residues in the CDR3. The V end lost 1 base, the J end lost 3 bases, and 19 bases lay between the germline ends. CDR3 DNA: TGTGCCAGCAGCTTAGGATCCCGCGTTCAGGGGGGCTACGAGCAGTACTTC. Its protein product is CASSLGSRVQGGYEQYF. Full variable domain (missing parts from reference TRBV7-2 and TRBJ2-7): GAGVSQSPSNKVTEKGKDVELRCDPISGHTALYWYRQSLGQGLEFLIYFQGNSAPDKSGLPSDRFSAERTGGSVSTLTIQRTQQEDSAVYLCASSLGSRVQGGYEQYFGPGTRLTVT.

CDR3 sequence reads: CASRHSNNPPLHF. The DNA for the CDR3 is TGTGCCAGCAGACACTCCAATAACCCACCCCTCCACTTT. J is TRBJ1-6 and V is TRBV28; D gene ambiguous. V gave up 6 bases and J gave up 11 bases, with 14 bases separating them. The CDR3 consists of 13 residues. Germline V lookup: CDR1 MDHEN, CDR2 SYDVKM.

This sequence joins TRBV1 and TRBJ2-2; TRBD2 reflects the table's D call only, with no check against the DNA. TRBV1 is given as a pseudogene. The CDR3 is made up of 16 amino acids. CDR3 protein: CTSSQNVREGIGELFF. The CDR3 nucleotides read TGCACCAGCAGCCAGAACGTGCGGGAGGGCATCGGGGAGCTGTTTTTT.

This clone was detected once. This CDR3 is CASAGLATDTQYF. CDR3 DNA: TGTGCCAGCGCGGGACTAGCAACAGATACGCAGTATTTT. This chain connects TRBV2 to TRBJ2-3; 9 nucleotides agree with TRBD2. This CDR3 has 13 amino acids. V gave up 8 bases and J gave up 3 bases; unmatched junction bases: 3. Germline V gives CDR1 SNHLY, CDR2 FYNNEI.

V is TRBV21-1 and J is TRBJ1-1. TRBV21-1 counts as a pseudogene. This CDR3 has 16 residues. The DNA for the CDR3 is TGTGCCAGCAGCAAAAAGTGCCCGGGCCCGTGCACTGAAGCTTTCTTT. It encodes CASSKKCPGPCTEAFF.